This note documents a single TCR beta chain sequence. The data are from a study of blood T cell repertoires in COVID-19. Study at large: Samples of COVID-19 (acute and convalescent) were obtained from the United States, Italy and Spain.

Original handling: How many nucleated cells were present was estimated from reference gene primer amplification. Clones were sequenced by immunoSEQ multiplex PCR, and TCRdb holds only the in-frame ones, with some missing. V, J and clone size were drawn from that table, and D and trimming were deduced from the DNA. Of 150,000 or so clones listed, about 86% are singletons. Germline V gene lookup returns CDR1 MDHEN and CDR2 SYDVKM. The CDR3 loop spans 16 amino acids. Trimming took off 4 bases at V and 6 bases at J, with 19 bases between the two ends. The J gene is TRBJ1-5, the V gene TRBV28; D unclear. Specimen: peripheral blood. The source is a man aged 55 to 70 with acute or convalescent COVID-19. The DNA of the CDR3 is TGTGCCAGCAGTTCTGGAGACTCAGGAGGCAGTCAGCCCCAGCATTTT. Protein: CASSSGDSGGSQPQHF.